The entry below describes one T cell receptor (beta chain). Its target is unknown. The data were obtained in a study of Ad26.COV2.S vaccination and SARS-CoV-2 variants. Treatment given: over 15 received Ad26.COV2.S at low or high dose, single or two shots; a few received placebo; per-sample allocation not given. It was on day 63 after the first vaccine or placebo injection that samples were taken. Study-wide results and caveats: Reportedly, spike-specific CD8+ and CD4+ T cell responses achieved substantial breadth once vaccination had taken place.

The V and J ends lost 5 bases and 6 bases respectively, with 19 bases between them. The CDR3 runs 15 residues. The germline V gene encodes CDR1 MDHEN and CDR2 SYDVKM. Measured with immunoSEQ multiplex PCR; TCRdb has only the in-frame clones, and not every one. The sample consists of 400,000 to 500,000 clones, about 91% of them appearing once. This sequence joins TRBV28 and TRBJ1-1, with D perhaps matching TRBD1 (6 bases). Material: peripheral blood, obtained in a trial of Ad26.COV2.S vaccine versus placebo. This receptor was taken from a person aged 18-65 years who received the Ad26.COV2.S COVID-19 vaccine or a placebo. The chain's CDR3 is CASSTRGRGGSEAFF. CDR3 sequence (DNA): TGTGCCAGCAGTACCCGGGGCAGGGGAGGCTCTGAAGCTTTCTTT.